The clone carrying this T cell receptor (beta chain) showed up just once. Its antigen is still unknown. This sample was included in a study of T cell responses to AZD1222 COVID-19 vaccine. Study-wide results and caveats: In a largely white British group with more females than males, clonal diversity was possibly underestimated. The repertoires were collected only after the peak T cell response.

Libraries were prepared by immunoSEQ multiplex PCR; TCRdb keeps only in-frame clonotypes and omits some of them. The sample lists fewer than 150,000 clones, roughly 90% occurring once. This CDR3 is built from 15 residues. V was pared by 1 base and J by 5 bases, with 14 bases between. CDR1 and CDR2 from the germline V gene are SGHAT and FQNNGV. This sequence originates from an adult in good health. The specimen was peripheral blood, collected on day 0 of AZD1222 vaccination. The chain uses TRBV11-2 and TRBJ2-5, with a tentative D call TRBD2 (7 bases). The CDR3 DNA is TGTGCCAGCAGCTTAGGGGCGGGGGCGCGGGAGACCCAGTACTTC. Protein sequence: CASSLGAGARETQYF.